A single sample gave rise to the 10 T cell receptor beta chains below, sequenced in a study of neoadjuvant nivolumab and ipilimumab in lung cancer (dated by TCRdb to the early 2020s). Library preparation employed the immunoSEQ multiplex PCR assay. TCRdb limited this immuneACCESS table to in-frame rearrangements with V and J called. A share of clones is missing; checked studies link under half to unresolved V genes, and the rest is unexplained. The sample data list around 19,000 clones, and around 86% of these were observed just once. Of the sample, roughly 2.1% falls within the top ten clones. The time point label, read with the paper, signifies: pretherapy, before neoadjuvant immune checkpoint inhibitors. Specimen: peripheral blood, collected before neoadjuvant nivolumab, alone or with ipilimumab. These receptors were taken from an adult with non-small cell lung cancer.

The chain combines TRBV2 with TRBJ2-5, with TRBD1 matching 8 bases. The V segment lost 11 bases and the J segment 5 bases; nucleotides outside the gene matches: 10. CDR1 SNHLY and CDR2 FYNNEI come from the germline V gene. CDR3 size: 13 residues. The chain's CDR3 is CARAYRQGETQYF. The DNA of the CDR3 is TGTGCCCGAGCCTACAGACAGGGGGAGACCCAGTACTTC. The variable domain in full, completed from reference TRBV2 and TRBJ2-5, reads EPEVTQTPSHQVTQMGQEVILRCVPISNHLYFYWYRQILGQKVEFLVSFYNNEISEKSEIFDDQFSVERPDGSNFTLKIRSTKLEDSAMYFCARAYRQGETQYFGPGTRLLVL.

In DNA form, the CDR3 reads TGTGCCAGCAGCCAAGACAGGGATGGCTACGAGCAGTACTTC. Residues: CASSQDRDGYEQYF. The gene calls are TRBV4-2 and TRBJ2-7, with D perhaps matching TRBD1 (5 bases). This CDR3 spans 14 amino acids. V was shortened by 0 bases and J by 3 bases, with 9 bases between the two germline ends. Germline loops: CDR1 LGHNA, CDR2 YNFKEQ.

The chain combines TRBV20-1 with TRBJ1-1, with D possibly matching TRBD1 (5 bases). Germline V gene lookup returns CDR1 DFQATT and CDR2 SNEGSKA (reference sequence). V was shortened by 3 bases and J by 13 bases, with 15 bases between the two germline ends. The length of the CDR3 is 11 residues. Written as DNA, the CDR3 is TGCAGTGCTAGGTCGGAAGGGGCGGGTTTCTTT. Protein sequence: CSARSEGAGFF.

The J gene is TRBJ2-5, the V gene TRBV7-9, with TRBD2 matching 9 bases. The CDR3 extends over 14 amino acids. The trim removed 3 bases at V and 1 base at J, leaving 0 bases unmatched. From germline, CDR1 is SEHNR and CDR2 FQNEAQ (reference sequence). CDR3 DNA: TGTGCCAGCAGCTTTAGCGGGGGCCAAGAGACCCAGTACTTC. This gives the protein CASSFSGGQETQYF.

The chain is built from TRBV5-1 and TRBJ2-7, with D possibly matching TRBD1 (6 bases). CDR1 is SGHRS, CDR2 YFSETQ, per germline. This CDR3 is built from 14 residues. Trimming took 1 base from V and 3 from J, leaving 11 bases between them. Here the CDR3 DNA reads TGCGCCAGCAGCTTGACAGGGCAGGACTACGAGCAGTACTTC. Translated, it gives CASSLTGQDYEQYF.

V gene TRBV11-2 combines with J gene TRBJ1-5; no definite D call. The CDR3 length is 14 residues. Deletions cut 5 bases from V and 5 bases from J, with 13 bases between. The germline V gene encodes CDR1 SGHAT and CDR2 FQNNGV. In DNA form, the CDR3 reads TGTGCCAGCAGCCAGGACGGGAATTATCAGCCCCAGCATTTT. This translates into CASSQDGNYQPQHF.

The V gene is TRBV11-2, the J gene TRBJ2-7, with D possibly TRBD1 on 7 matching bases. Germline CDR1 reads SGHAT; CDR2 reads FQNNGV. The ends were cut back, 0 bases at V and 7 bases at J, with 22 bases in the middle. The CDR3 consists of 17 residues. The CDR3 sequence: CASSLDSYRGRGSEQYF. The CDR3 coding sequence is TGTGCCAGCAGCTTAGACTCCTACAGGGGCCGGGGGTCGGAGCAGTACTTC.

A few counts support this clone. Written as DNA, the CDR3 is TGTGCCAGCATCAGGGAGCCCGAAAATGGCTACACCTTC. Its protein product is CASIREPENGYTF. The V gene is TRBV2, the J gene TRBJ1-2; possibly TRBD1 for D (5 bases). V was cut by 7 bases and J by 6 bases, with 15 bases left in between. This CDR3 is 13 amino acids long. Germline assignment: CDR1 SNHLY and CDR2 FYNNEI.

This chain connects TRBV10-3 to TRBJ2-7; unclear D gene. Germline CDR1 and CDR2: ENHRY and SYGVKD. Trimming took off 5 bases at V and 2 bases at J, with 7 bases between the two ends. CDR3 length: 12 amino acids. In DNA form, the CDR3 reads TGTGCCATCAGTACCGACACCTACGAGCAGTACTTC. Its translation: CAISTDTYEQYF.

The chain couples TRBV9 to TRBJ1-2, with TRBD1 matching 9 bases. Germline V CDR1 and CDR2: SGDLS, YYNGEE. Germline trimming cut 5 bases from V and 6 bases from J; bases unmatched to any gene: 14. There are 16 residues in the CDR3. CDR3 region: CASRGPRDRAVDGYTF. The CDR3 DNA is TGTGCCAGCAGGGGACCCAGGGACAGGGCTGTCGATGGCTACACCTTC. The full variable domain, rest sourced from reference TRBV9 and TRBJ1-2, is DSGVTQTPKHLITATGQRVTLRCSPRSGDLSVYWYQQSLDQGLQFLIQYYNGEERAKGNILERFSAQQFPDLHSELNLSSLELGDSALYFCASRGPRDRAVDGYTFGSGTRLTVV.